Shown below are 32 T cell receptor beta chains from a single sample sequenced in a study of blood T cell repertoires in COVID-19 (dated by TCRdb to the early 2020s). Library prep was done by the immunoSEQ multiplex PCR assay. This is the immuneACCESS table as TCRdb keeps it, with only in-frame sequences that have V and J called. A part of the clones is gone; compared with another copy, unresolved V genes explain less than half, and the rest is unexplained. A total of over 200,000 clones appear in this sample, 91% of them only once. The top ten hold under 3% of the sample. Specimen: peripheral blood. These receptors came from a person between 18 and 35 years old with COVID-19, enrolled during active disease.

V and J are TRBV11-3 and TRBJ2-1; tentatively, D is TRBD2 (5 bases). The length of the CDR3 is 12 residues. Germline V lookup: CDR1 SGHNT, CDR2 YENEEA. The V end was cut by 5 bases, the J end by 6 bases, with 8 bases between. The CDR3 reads CASSVGGNEQFF. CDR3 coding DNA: TGTGCCAGCAGCGTAGGAGGCAATGAGCAGTTCTTC.

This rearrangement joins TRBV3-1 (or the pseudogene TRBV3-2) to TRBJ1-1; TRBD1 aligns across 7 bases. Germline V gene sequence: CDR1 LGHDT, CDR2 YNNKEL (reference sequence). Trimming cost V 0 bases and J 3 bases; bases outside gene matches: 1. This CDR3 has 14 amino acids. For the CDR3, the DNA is TGTGCCAGCAGCCAAGAAGGGGGCCACACTGAAGCTTTCTTT. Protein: CASSQEGGHTEAFF.

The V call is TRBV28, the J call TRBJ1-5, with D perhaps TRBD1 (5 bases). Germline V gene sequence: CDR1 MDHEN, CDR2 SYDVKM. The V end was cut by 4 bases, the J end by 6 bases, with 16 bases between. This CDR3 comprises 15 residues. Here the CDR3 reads CASSSPLGGSQPQHF. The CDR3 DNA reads TGTGCCAGCAGTTCCCCCCTCGGGGGGAGTCAGCCCCAGCATTTT.

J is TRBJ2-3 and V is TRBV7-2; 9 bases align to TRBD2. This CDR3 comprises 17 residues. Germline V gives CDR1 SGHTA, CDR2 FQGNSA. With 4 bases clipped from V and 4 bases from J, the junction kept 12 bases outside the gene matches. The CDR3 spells CASSSPVAGASADTQYF. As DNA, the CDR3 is TGTGCCAGCAGCTCCCCGGTAGCGGGAGCTTCCGCAGATACGCAGTATTTT.

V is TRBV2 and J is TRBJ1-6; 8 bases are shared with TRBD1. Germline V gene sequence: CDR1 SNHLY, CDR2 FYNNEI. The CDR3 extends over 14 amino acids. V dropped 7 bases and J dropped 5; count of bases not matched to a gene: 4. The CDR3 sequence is CASTPTGDNSPLHF. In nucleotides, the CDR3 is TGTGCCAGCACCCCGACAGGGGATAATTCACCCCTCCACTTT.

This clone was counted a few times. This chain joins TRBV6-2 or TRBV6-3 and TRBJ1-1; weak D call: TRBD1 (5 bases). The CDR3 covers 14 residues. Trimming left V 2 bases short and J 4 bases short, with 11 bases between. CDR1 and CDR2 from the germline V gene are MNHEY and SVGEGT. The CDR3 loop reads CASSYGGSGTEAFF. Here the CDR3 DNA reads TGTGCCAGCAGTTACGGGGGGTCGGGCACTGAAGCTTTCTTT.

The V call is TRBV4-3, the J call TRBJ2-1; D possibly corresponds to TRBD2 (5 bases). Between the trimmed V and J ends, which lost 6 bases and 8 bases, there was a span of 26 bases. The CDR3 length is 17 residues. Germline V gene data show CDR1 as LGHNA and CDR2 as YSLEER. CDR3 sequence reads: CASRRNFPSNTADEQFF. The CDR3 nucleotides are TGCGCCAGCAGGCGAAACTTCCCTAGCAACACGGCCGATGAGCAGTTCTTC.

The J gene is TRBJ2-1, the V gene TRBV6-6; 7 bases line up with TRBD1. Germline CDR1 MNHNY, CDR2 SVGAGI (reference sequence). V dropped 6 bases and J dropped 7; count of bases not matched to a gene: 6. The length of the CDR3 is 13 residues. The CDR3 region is CASSYGTENEQFF. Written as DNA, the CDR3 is TGTGCCAGCAGCTACGGGACAGAGAATGAGCAGTTCTTC.

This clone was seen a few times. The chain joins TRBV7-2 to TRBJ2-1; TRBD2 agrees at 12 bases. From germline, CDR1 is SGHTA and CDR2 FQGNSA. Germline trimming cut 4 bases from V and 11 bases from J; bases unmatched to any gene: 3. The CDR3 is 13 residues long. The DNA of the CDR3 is TGTGCCAGCAGCTACGGACTAGCGGGAAAGCAGTTCTTC. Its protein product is CASSYGLAGKQFF.

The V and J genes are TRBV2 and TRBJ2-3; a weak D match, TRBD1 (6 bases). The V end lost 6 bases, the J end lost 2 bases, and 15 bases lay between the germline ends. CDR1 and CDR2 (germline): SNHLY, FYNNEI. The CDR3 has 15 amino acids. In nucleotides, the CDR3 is TGTGCCAGCAGGGCCTCCGGGACATTCACAGATACGCAGTATTTT. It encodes CASRASGTFTDTQYF.

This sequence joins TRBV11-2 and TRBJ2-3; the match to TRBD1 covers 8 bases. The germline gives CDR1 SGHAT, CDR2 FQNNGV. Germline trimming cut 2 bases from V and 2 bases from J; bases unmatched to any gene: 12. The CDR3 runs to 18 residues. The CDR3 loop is CASSLRVRGQGFTDTQYF. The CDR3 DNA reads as TGTGCCAGCAGCTTAAGGGTCCGAGGACAGGGATTCACAGATACGCAGTATTTT.

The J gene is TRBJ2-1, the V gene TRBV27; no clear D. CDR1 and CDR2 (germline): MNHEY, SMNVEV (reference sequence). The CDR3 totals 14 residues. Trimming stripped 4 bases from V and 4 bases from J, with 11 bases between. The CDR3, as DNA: TGTGCCAGCAGTTCCGGCTCGCGGTACAATGAGCAGTTCTTC. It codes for CASSSGSRYNEQFF.

The CDR3 region is CASSPRGTSTDTQYF. CDR3 nucleotides: TGTGCCAGCAGCCCACGGGGTACTAGCACAGATACGCAGTATTTT. The rearrangement links TRBV7-8 to TRBJ2-3, with D possibly TRBD2 on 5 matching bases. Germline V gene lookup returns CDR1 SGHVS and CDR2 FQNEAQ. Trimming removed 5 bases at V and 0 bases at J, with 12 bases between. CDR3 length equals 15 residues.

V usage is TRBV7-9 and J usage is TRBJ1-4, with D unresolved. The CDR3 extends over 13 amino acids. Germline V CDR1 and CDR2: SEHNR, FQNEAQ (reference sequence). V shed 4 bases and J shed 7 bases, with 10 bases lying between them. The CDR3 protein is CASSSLSGEKLFF. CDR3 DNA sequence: TGTGCCAGCAGCTCTCTGTCCGGTGAAAAACTGTTTTTT. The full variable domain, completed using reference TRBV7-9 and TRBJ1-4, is DTGVSQNPRHKITKRGQNVTFRCDPISEHNRLYWYRQTLGQGPEFLTYFQNEAQLEKSRLLSDRFSAERPKGSFSTLEIQRTEQGDSAMYLCASSSLSGEKLFFGSGTQLSVL.

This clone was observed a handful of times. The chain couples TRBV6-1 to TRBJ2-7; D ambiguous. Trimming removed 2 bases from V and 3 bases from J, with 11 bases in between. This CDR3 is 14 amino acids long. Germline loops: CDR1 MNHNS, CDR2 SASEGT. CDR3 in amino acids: CASSETSVDYEQYF. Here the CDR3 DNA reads TGTGCCAGCAGTGAAACGTCGGTAGACTACGAGCAGTACTTC.

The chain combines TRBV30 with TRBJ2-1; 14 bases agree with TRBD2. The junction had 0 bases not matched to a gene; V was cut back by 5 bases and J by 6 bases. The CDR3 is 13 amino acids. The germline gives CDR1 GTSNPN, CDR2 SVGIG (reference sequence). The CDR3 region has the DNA TGTGCCTGGGGGACTAGCGGGGGCAATGAGCAGTTCTTC. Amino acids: CAWGTSGGNEQFF. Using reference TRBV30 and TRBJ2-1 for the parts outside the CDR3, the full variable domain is SQTIHQWPATLVQPVGSPLSLECTVEGTSNPNLYWYRQAAGRGLQLLFYSVGIGQISSEVPQNLSASRPQDRQFILSSKKLLLSDSGFYLCAWGTSGGNEQFFGPGTRLTVL.

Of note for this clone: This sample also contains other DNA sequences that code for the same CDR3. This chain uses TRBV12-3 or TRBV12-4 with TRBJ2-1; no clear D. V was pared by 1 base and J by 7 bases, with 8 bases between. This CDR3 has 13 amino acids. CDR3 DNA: TGTGCCAGCAGTTTAGGGCTTCCGAATGAGCAGTTCTTC. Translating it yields CASSLGLPNEQFF.

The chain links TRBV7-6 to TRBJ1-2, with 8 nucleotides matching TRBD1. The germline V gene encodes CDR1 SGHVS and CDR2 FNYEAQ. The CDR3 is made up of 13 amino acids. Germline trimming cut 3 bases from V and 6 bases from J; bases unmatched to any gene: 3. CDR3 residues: CASSFTGGDGYTF. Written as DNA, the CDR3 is TGTGCCAGCAGCTTCACAGGGGGAGATGGCTACACCTTC.

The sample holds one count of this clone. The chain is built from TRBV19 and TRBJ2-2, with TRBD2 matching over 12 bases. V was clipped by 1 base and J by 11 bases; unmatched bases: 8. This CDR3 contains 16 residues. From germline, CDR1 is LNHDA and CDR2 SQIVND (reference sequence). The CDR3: CASSIGVTSGSGELFF. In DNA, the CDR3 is TGTGCCAGTAGTATAGGGGTGACTAGCGGGAGTGGAGAGCTGTTTTTT.

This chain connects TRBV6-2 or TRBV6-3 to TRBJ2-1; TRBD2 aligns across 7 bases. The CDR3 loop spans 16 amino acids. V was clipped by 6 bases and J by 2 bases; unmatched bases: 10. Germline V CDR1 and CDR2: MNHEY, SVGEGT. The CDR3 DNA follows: TGTGCCAGCAGCAAGGGCCCGGGGAGGGCCTACAATGAGCAGTTCTTC. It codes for CASSKGPGRAYNEQFF.

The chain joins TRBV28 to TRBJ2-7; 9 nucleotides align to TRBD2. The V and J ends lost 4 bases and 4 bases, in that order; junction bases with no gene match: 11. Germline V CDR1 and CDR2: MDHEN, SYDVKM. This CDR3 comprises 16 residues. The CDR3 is CASSSPLLAGGYEQYF. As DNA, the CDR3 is TGTGCCAGCAGTTCGCCGTTACTAGCGGGCGGATACGAGCAGTACTTC.

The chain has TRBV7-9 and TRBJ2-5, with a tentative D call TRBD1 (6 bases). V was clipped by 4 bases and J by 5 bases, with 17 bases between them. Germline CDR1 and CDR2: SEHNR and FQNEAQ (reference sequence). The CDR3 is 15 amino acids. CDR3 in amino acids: CASSSNTGLWETQYF. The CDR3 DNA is TGTGCCAGCAGCTCTAACACAGGGTTATGGGAGACCCAGTACTTC.

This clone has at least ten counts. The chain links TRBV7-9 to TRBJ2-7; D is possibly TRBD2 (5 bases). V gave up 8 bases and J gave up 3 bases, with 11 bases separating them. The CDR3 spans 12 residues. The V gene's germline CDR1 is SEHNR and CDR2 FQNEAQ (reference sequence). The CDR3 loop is CASGEGGYEQYF. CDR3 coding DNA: TGTGCCAGCGGGGAAGGAGGCTACGAGCAGTACTTC.

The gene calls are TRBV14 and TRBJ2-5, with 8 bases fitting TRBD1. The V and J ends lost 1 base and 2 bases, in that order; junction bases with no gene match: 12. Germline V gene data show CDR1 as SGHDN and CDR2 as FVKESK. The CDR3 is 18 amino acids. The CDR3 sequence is CASSQVRGQGALQETQYF. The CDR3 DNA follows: TGTGCCAGCAGCCAAGTAAGGGGCCAGGGGGCATTGCAAGAGACCCAGTACTTC.

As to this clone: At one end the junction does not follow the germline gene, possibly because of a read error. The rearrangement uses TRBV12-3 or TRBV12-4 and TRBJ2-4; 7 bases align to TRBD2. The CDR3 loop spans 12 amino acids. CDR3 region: CASSASGTEPTF. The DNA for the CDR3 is TGTGCCAGCAGTGCTAGCGGAACCGAGCCCACCTTC.

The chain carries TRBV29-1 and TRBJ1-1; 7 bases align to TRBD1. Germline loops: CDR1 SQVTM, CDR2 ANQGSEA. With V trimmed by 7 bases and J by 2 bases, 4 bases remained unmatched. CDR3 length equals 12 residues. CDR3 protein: CSALGGNTEAFF. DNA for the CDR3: TGCAGCGCCCTAGGGGGCAACACTGAAGCTTTCTTT.

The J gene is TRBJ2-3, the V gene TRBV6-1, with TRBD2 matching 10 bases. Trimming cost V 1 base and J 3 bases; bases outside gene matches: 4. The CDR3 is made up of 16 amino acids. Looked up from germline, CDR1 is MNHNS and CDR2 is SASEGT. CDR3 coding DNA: TGTGCCAGCAGTGAAGGAAAGCGGGAGGGTACAGATACGCAGTATTTT. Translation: CASSEGKREGTDTQYF.

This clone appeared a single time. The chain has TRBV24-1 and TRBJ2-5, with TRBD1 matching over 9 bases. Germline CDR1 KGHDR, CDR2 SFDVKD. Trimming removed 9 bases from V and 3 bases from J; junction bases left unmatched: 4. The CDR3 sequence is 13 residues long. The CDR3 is CATAGQGKETQYF. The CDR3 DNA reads TGTGCCACCGCGGGACAGGGAAAAGAGACCCAGTACTTC.

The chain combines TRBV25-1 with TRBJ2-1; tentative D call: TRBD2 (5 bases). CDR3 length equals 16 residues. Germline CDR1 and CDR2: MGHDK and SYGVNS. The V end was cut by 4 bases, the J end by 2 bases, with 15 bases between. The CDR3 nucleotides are TGTGCCAGCAGTGCGGTGGGAGTTATCCCCTACAATGAGCAGTTCTTC. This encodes CASSAVGVIPYNEQFF.

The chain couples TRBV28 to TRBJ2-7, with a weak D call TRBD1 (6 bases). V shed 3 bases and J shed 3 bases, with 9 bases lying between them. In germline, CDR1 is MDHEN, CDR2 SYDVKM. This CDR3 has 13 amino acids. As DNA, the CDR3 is TGTGCCAGCAGTTTGGAACAGGGCTACGAGCAGTACTTC. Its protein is CASSLEQGYEQYF. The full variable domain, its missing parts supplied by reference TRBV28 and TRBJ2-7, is DVKVTQSSRYLVKRTGEKVFLECVQDMDHENMFWYRQDPGLGLRLIYFSYDVKMKEKGDIPEGYSVSREKKERFSLILESASTNQTSMYLCASSLEQGYEQYFGPGTRLTVT.

The CDR3 region is CASSPPMGQGAAGANVLTF. The DNA of the CDR3 is TGTGCCAGCTCACCACCGATGGGACAGGGGGCGGCTGGGGCCAACGTCCTGACTTTC. V gene TRBV18 combines with J gene TRBJ2-6; 12 bases match TRBD1. CDR3 size: 19 residues. With V trimmed by 0 bases and J by 2 bases, 5 bases remained unmatched. From germline, CDR1 is KGHSH and CDR2 LQKENI.

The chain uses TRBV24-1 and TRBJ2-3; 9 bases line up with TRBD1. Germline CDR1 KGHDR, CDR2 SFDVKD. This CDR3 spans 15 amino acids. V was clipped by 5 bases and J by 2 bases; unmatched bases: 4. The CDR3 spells CATSAGTGITDTQYF. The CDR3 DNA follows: TGTGCCACCAGTGCCGGGACAGGGATCACAGATACGCAGTATTTT.